The clone carrying this TCR beta chain was detected only a few times. Deletions cut 7 bases from V and 1 base from J, with 7 bases between. Germline V gene data show CDR1 as SQVTM and CDR2 as ANQGSEA. The CDR3 length is 11 residues. Template material for amplifying TCR beta CDR3 regions consisted of RNA transcripts. The TCR CDR3 first-round RT-PCR relied on the HTBI primer set. MiXCR, run by TCRdb on the multiplex PCR reads, gives a single entry per CDR3 protein. This sample has 540,000 or so distinct CDR3 sequences; 15% to 18% occur once, and the top ten carry 6.5% to 8%. The data stem from a study of T cells in Graves' hyperthyroidism and ophthalmopathy. Diagnosis rested on symptoms, serum thyroxine and TRAb, thyroid ultrasound, and orbital computed tomography. From 9 to 10 ml of fresh peripheral blood, PBMCs were isolated.

The sequence was obtained from a woman in her 30s with Graves' hyperthyroidism. The sequencing sample was made of blood. The chain couples TRBV29-1 to TRBJ1-2; D possibly corresponds to TRBD1 (5 bases). CDR3 region: CSADSNYGYTF. In nucleotides, the CDR3 is TGCAGCGCTGACAGTAACTATGGCTACACCTTC.